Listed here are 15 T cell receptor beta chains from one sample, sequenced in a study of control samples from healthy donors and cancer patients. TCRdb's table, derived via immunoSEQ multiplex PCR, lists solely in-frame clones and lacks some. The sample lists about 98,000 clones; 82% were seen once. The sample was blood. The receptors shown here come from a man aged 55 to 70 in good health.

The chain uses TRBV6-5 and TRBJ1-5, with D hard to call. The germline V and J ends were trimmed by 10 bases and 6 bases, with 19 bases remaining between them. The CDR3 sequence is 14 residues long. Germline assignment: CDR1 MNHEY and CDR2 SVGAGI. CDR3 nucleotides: TGTGCCACCACTAGACTCTCCCCCGGTCAGCCCCAGCATTTT. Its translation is CATTRLSPGQPQHF.

The CDR3 DNA sequence: TGTGCCAGCAGTTTCAGGGACCACGAGCAGTACTTC. Protein product: CASSFRDHEQYF. This chain links TRBV12-3 or TRBV12-4 with TRBJ2-7; D may be TRBD1 or TRBD2 (5 bases each). The CDR3 sequence is 12 residues long. V gave up 3 bases and J gave up 5 bases, with 8 bases separating them.

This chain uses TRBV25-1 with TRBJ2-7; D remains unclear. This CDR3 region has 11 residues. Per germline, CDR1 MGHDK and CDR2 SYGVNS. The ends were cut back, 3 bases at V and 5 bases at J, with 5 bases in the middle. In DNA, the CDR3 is TGTGCCAGCAGTGATGGGGACGAGCAGTACTTC. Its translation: CASSDGDEQYF.

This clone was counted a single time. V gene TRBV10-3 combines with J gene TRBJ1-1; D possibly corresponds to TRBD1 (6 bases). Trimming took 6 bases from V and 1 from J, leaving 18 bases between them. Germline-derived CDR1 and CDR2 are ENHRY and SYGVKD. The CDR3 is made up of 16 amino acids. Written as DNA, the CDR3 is TGTGCCATCAGCTGGGGAAGGGGGGGTACGAACACTGAAGCTTTCTTT. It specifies CAISWGRGGTNTEAFF.

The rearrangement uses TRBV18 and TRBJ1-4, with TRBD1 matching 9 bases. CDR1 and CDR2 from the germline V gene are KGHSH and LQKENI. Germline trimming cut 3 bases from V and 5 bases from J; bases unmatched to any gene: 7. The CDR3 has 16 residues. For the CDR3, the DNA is TGTGCCAGCTCACCGACGGTCGGGACAGGGAATGAAAAACTGTTTTTT. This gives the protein CASSPTVGTGNEKLFF. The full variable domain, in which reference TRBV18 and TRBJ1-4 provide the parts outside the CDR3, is NAGVMQNPRHLVRRRGQEARLRCSPMKGHSHVYWYRQLPEEGLKFMVYLQKENIIDESGMPKERFSAEFPKEGPSILRIQQVVRGDSAAYFCASSPTVGTGNEKLFFGSGTQLSVL.

The CDR3 spells CSVEDGGVGEQYF. CDR3 DNA sequence: TGCAGCGTTGAAGATGGAGGGGTGGGGGAGCAGTACTTC. V usage is TRBV29-1 and J usage is TRBJ2-7, with a possible D match to TRBD2 (6 bases). CDR1 and CDR2 (germline): SQVTM, ANQGSEA. The CDR3 is 13 residues long. V was cut by 0 bases and J by 7 bases, with 13 bases left in between.

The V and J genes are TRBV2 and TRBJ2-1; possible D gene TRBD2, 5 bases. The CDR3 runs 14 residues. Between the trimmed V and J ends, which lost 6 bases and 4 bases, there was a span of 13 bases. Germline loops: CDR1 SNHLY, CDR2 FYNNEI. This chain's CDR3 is CASRFTRDYNEQFF. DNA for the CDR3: TGTGCCAGCAGGTTTACGAGGGATTACAATGAGCAGTTCTTC.

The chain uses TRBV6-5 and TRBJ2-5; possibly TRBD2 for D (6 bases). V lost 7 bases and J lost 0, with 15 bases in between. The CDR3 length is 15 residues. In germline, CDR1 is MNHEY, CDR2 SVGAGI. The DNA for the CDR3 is TGTGCCAGCAATTTGGACTACCCGTACCAAGAGACCCAGTACTTC. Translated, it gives CASNLDYPYQETQYF.

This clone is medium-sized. The CDR3 coding sequence is TGTGCCAGCAGTGCCACGGAGTACAATGAGCAGTTCTTC. This encodes CASSATEYNEQFF. The chain couples TRBV6-4 to TRBJ2-1, with D uncertain. Germline CDR1 reads MRHNA; CDR2 reads SNTAGT. With 4 bases removed from V and 4 bases from J, the gap between germline ends came to 8 bases. The CDR3 loop spans 13 amino acids.

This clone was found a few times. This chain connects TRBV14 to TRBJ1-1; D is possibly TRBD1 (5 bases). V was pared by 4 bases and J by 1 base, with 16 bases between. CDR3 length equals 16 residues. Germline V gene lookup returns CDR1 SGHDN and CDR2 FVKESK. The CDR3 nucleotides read TGTGCCAGCAGCCCTGGGACGATTTTTCGGAACACTGAAGCTTTCTTT. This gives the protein CASSPGTIFRNTEAFF.

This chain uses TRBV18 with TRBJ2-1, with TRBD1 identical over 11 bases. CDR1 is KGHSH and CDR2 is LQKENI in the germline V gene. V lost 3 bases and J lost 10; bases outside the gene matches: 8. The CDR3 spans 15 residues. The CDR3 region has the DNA TGTGCCAGCTCACCCTTCGGACAGGGGGCCTTCGAGCAGTTCTTC. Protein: CASSPFGQGAFEQFF. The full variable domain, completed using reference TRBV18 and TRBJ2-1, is NAGVMQNPRHLVRRRGQEARLRCSPMKGHSHVYWYRQLPEEGLKFMVYLQKENIIDESGMPKERFSAEFPKEGPSILRIQQVVRGDSAAYFCASSPFGQGAFEQFFGPGTRLTVL.

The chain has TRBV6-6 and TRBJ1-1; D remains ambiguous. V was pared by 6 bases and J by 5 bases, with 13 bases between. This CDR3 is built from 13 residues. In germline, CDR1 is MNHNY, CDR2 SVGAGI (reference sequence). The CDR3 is CASSFLGWTEAFF. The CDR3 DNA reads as TGTGCCAGCAGCTTCCTCGGTTGGACTGAAGCTTTCTTT.

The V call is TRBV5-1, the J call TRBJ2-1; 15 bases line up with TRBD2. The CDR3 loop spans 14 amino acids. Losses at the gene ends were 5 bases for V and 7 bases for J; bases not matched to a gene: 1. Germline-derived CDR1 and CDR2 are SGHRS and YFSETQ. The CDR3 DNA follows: TGCGCCAGCAGGGGGACTAGCGGGAGGAATGAGCAGTTCTTC. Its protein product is CASRGTSGRNEQFF.

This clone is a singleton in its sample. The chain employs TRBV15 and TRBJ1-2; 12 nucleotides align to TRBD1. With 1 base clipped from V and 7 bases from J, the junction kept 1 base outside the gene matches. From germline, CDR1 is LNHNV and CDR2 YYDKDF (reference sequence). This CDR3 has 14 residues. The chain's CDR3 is CATSRGGQGAGYTF. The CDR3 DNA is TGTGCCACCAGCAGAGGGGGACAGGGGGCTGGCTACACCTTC.

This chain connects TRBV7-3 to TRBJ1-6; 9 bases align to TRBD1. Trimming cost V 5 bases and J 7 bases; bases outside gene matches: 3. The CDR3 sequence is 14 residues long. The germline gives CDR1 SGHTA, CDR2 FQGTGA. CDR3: CASSTGQGNSPLHF. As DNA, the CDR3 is TGTGCCAGCAGCACCGGACAGGGGAATTCACCCCTCCACTTT. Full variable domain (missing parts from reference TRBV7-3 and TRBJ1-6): GAGVSQTPSNKVTEKGKYVELRCDPISGHTALYWYRQSLGQGPEFLIYFQGTGAADDSGLPNDRFFAVRPEGSVSTLKIQRTERGDSAVYLCASSTGQGNSPLHFGNGTRLTVT.